Presented here are 24 T cell receptor beta chains from one specimen sequenced in a study of blood T cell repertoires in COVID-19 (dated by TCRdb to the early 2020s). The library was produced with the immunoSEQ multiplex PCR assay. TCRdb took this table from immuneACCESS and kept in-frame rearrangements with V and J called. Such tables lack part of the clones; where checked against another copy, unresolved V genes explain under half of the gap, and the rest is unexplained. The sample data list some 150,000 clones, and 87% of these were observed just once. Approximately 0.98% of the sample lies in the top ten. Sample: peripheral blood. Receptor source: a woman between 50 and 59 years old with acute or convalescent COVID-19.

This clone was seen a handful of times. The chain has TRBV9 and TRBJ1-5; D unclear. The CDR3 loop spans 14 amino acids. The germline gives CDR1 SGDLS, CDR2 YYNGEE. Trimming stripped 3 bases from V and 0 bases from J, with 7 bases between. The CDR3 loop reads CASSAVDSNQPQHF. CDR3 nucleotide sequence: TGTGCCAGCAGCGCCGTAGATAGCAATCAGCCCCAGCATTTT.

The chain carries TRBV6-4 and TRBJ2-3; weak D call: TRBD2 (5 bases). This CDR3 comprises 17 residues. V lost 0 bases and J 2 bases, leaving 15 bases between the germline ends. Germline V CDR1 and CDR2: MRHNA, SNTAGT. CDR3 nucleotide sequence: TGTGCCAGCAGTGACTCCGCCCCTAGGGAGTTCACAGATACGCAGTATTTT. Its protein is CASSDSAPREFTDTQYF.

V gene TRBV24-1 combines with J gene TRBJ2-7; TRBD2 is a possible D gene (5 bases). The CDR3 is 14 amino acids. Trimming shortened V by 5 bases and J by 2 bases, and 12 bases separated the two germline ends. Germline V CDR1 and CDR2: KGHDR, SFDVKD. The chain's CDR3 is CATSAGVRPYEQYF. CDR3 sequence (DNA): TGTGCCACCAGTGCCGGGGTCAGACCCTACGAGCAGTACTTC.

The chain carries TRBV6-5 and TRBJ2-5, with 7 bases aligning to TRBD2. The CDR3 consists of 15 residues. The germline V gene has CDR1 MNHEY and CDR2 SVGAGI. V lost 6 bases and J lost 5; bases outside the gene matches: 12. The chain's CDR3 is CASSVFKSAGETQYF. The DNA of the CDR3 is TGTGCCAGCAGCGTCTTCAAATCAGCGGGGGAGACCCAGTACTTC.

This chain connects TRBV20-1 to TRBJ2-5; the D is unclear. CDR3 length: 11 residues. In germline, CDR1 is DFQATT, CDR2 SNEGSKA (reference sequence). Trimming shortened V by 6 bases and J by 7 bases, and 12 bases separated the two germline ends. This CDR3 reads CSARTTGTQYF. The DNA of the CDR3 is TGCAGTGCCCGAACTACTGGGACCCAGTACTTC.

V and J are TRBV19 and TRBJ1-5; D gene ambiguous. This CDR3 spans 13 amino acids. CDR1 and CDR2 from the germline V gene are LNHDA and SQIVND (reference sequence). V lost 10 bases and J 1 base, leaving 11 bases between the germline ends. The CDR3 loop reads CATASNSNQPQHF. CDR3 bases: TGTGCCACCGCGTCCAACAGCAATCAGCCCCAGCATTTT.

The rearrangement links TRBV21-1 to TRBJ1-6; the table's D call TRBD1 went unverified against the DNA. TRBV21-1 is a pseudogene locus. CDR3 length: 18 amino acids. DNA of the CDR3: TGTGCCAGCAGCAAAAGCCCTCCGGACAGGGTGGATAATTCACCCCTCCACTTT. Its translation is CASSKSPPDRVDNSPLHF.

This clone was seen a handful of times. The J gene is TRBJ2-1, the V gene TRBV7-3; possibly TRBD1 for D (6 bases). CDR1 SGHTA and CDR2 FQGTGA come from the germline V gene. Trimming removed 8 bases from V and 10 bases from J, with 18 bases in between. The CDR3 spans 13 residues. In nucleotides, the CDR3 is TGTGCCAGCCGCCGCCCAGGGGTGGGAGAGCAGTTCTTC. Its translation: CASRRPGVGEQFF. The complete variable domain, with remaining parts taken from reference TRBV7-3 and TRBJ2-1, reads GAGVSQTPSNKVTEKGKYVELRCDPISGHTALYWYRQSLGQGPEFLIYFQGTGAADDSGLPNDRFFAVRPEGSVSTLKIQRTERGDSAVYLCASRRPGVGEQFFGPGTRLTVL.

This clone was counted a few times. The chain couples TRBV19 to TRBJ1-5, with D possibly being TRBD1 (5 bases). The CDR3 loop spans 14 amino acids. The germline V gene encodes CDR1 LNHDA and CDR2 SQIVND (reference sequence). V lost 3 bases to trimming and J lost 4 bases, with 10 bases between them. The DNA of the CDR3 is TGTGCCAGTAGTATCCTACAGGTGAATCAGCCCCAGCATTTT. This gives the protein CASSILQVNQPQHF.

V usage is TRBV6-6 and J usage is TRBJ1-1; TRBD1 might be the D (5 bases). Germline V gene data show CDR1 as MNHNY and CDR2 as SVGAGI (reference sequence). The germline V and J ends were trimmed by 4 bases and 8 bases, with 17 bases remaining between them. This CDR3 has 14 amino acids. The CDR3 loop is CASSSLGGSPEAFF. The CDR3 DNA sequence: TGTGCCAGCAGTTCCCTGGGGGGGAGTCCCGAAGCTTTCTTT.

The rearrangement uses TRBV2 and TRBJ1-6; 8 bases are a match to TRBD1. CDR1 SNHLY and CDR2 FYNNEI come from the germline V gene. Losses at the gene ends were 6 bases for V and 5 bases for J; bases not matched to a gene: 9. This CDR3 spans 16 amino acids. The CDR3 DNA sequence: TGTGCCAGCAGCGCCGAGACAGGGGAGCATAATTCACCCCTCCACTTT. Translated: CASSAETGEHNSPLHF. Variable domain in full (rest from reference TRBV2 and TRBJ1-6): EPEVTQTPSHQVTQMGQEVILRCVPISNHLYFYWYRQILGQKVEFLVSFYNNEISEKSEIFDDQFSVERPDGSNFTLKIRSTKLEDSAMYFCASSAETGEHNSPLHFGNGTRLTVT.

The gene calls are TRBV4-2 and TRBJ1-2; 7 bases map to TRBD1. V was pared by 1 base and J by 3 bases, with 5 bases of the junction left unmatched. This CDR3 is built from 15 residues. Germline V gene data show CDR1 as LGHNA and CDR2 as YNFKEQ. The CDR3 protein is CASSQGFDRDYGYTF. The CDR3 DNA is TGTGCCAGCAGCCAAGGATTTGACAGGGACTATGGCTACACCTTC.

The chain employs TRBV2 and TRBJ2-3; possible D gene TRBD2, 5 bases. The V end was cut by 7 bases, the J end by 0 bases, with 14 bases between. Germline V gene data show CDR1 as SNHLY and CDR2 as FYNNEI. This CDR3 has 15 residues. The CDR3 nucleotides are TGTGCCAGCAAAGGTAGCCGGGGAAGCACAGATACGCAGTATTTT. This gives the protein CASKGSRGSTDTQYF.

This chain joins TRBV18 and TRBJ1-1; D is perhaps TRBD1 (5 bases). Germline V gives CDR1 KGHSH, CDR2 LQKENI. Between the trimmed V and J ends, which lost 0 bases and 3 bases, there was a span of 11 bases. The CDR3 sequence is 15 residues long. This CDR3 reads CASSPPPGKDTEAFF. The CDR3 DNA reads TGTGCCAGCTCACCACCCCCAGGGAAGGACACTGAAGCTTTCTTT.

The chain joins TRBV19 to TRBJ1-6; D gene unclear. Germline lookup yields CDR1 LNHDA and CDR2 SQIVND (reference sequence). Trimming removed 10 bases from V and 2 bases from J, with 12 bases in between. This CDR3 has 14 amino acids. The CDR3 nucleotides are TGTGCCACCCTCGGAGCCCCCTATAATTCACCCCTCCACTTT. Protein product: CATLGAPYNSPLHF.

The CDR3 sequence is CAWSVKRVSYEQYF. Written as DNA, the CDR3 is TGTGCCTGGAGTGTAAAACGGGTATCCTACGAGCAGTACTTC. This chain uses TRBV30 with TRBJ2-7; D gene unclear. The length of the CDR3 is 14 residues. CDR1 is GTSNPN, CDR2 SVGIG, per germline (reference sequence). The V end was cut by 0 bases, the J end by 1 base, with 10 bases between.

Notes on this clone: Other DNA sequences from this sample encode an identical CDR3 as well. The chain has TRBV5-1 and TRBJ1-5, with D unresolved. V was clipped by 0 bases and J by 0 bases, with 7 bases between them. From germline, CDR1 is SGHRS and CDR2 YFSETQ. The CDR3 extends over 15 amino acids. CDR3 protein: CASSLDGYSNQPQHF. CDR3 sequence (DNA): TGCGCCAGCAGCTTGGACGGGTATAGCAATCAGCCCCAGCATTTT.

J is TRBJ2-7 and V is TRBV7-3; D is unresolved. Germline V lookup: CDR1 SGHTA, CDR2 FQGTGA. The germline V and J ends were trimmed by 2 bases and 0 bases, with 8 bases remaining between them. CDR3 size: 14 residues. Here the CDR3 DNA reads TGTGCCAGCAGCTTAGGTCCTACCTCCTACGAGCAGTACTTC. Its protein is CASSLGPTSYEQYF.

The gene calls are TRBV27 and TRBJ1-6; tentative D call: TRBD1 (5 bases). CDR1 MNHEY and CDR2 SMNVEV come from the germline V gene (reference sequence). This CDR3 contains 14 residues. With 6 bases removed from V and 7 bases from J, the gap between germline ends came to 13 bases. In DNA form, the CDR3 reads TGTGCCAGCAGCCCTGGAGGGGAGAATTCACCCCTCCACTTT. This sequence encodes CASSPGGENSPLHF.

The rearrangement uses TRBV23-1 and TRBJ1-2; perhaps TRBD1 as D (5 bases). TRBV23-1 is sorted into the ORF group, with uncertain function. Between the trimmed V and J ends, which lost 6 bases and 1 base, there was a span of 15 bases. The CDR3 is 15 amino acids. The CDR3, as DNA: TGCGCCAGCAGATGGGGCCAGGGATATAACTATGGCTACACCTTC. This encodes CASRWGQGYNYGYTF.

The chain combines TRBV2 with TRBJ1-6; D is possibly TRBD1 (5 bases). From germline, CDR1 is SNHLY and CDR2 FYNNEI. V lost 5 bases and J lost 5, with 7 bases in between. This CDR3 spans 13 amino acids. CDR3 bases: TGTGCCAGCAGTACGACAGATAATTCACCCCTCCACTTT. This translates into CASSTTDNSPLHF.

V usage is TRBV9 and J usage is TRBJ1-5, with TRBD1 matching 9 bases. Germline-derived CDR1 and CDR2 are SGDLS and YYNGEE. The CDR3 is 15 residues long. Unmatched junction bases numbered 9, after V lost 5 bases and J lost 6 bases. The CDR3 bases are TGTGCCAGCAGTGCAGGGACAGGGTCGGGTCAGCCCCAGCATTTT. This encodes CASSAGTGSGQPQHF.

The V gene is TRBV5-1, the J gene TRBJ1-1; TRBD1 agrees at 7 bases. The CDR3 has 15 residues. V gave up 0 bases and J gave up 5 bases; unmatched junction bases: 7. In germline, CDR1 is SGHRS, CDR2 YFSETQ. CDR3 in amino acids: CASSLVSGGGTEAFF. CDR3 nucleotides: TGCGCCAGCAGCTTGGTGTCAGGGGGTGGAACTGAAGCTTTCTTT.

This chain joins TRBV19 and TRBJ2-2; 9 nucleotides align to TRBD1. V shed 7 bases, J shed 1 base, and the junction held 10 bases outside the gene matches. Germline-derived CDR1 and CDR2 are LNHDA and SQIVND (reference sequence). The CDR3 sequence is 17 residues long. The CDR3 reads CASTPGQGTVNTGELFF. CDR3 sequence (DNA): TGTGCCAGTACTCCGGGACAGGGCACCGTGAACACCGGGGAGCTGTTTTTT.